The TCR beta chain under discussion was sequenced for a study of T-cell memory formation after mild COVID-19. Via MiXCR, TCRdb re-called the 5' RACE reads, giving one row per CDR3 protein. The sample holds around 200,000 distinct CDR3 sequences; around 25% are singletons and the top ten take roughly 11%. V was pared by 2 bases and J by 7 bases, with 8 bases of the junction left unmatched. CDR3 length: 15 amino acids. The chain joins TRBV12-3 or TRBV12-4 to TRBJ2-7; 10 nucleotides match TRBD2. Sequenced sample: PBMCs or a T cell subset sorted from them (not recorded which). The TCR originated in an adult woman who had mild COVID-19 (a few samples of this study predate the infection). Cell type and time point are not known. CDR3 residues: CASSLTSGTFREQYF. In nucleotides, the CDR3 is TGTGCCAGCAGTTTAACTAGCGGGACCTTTCGGGAGCAGTACTTC.